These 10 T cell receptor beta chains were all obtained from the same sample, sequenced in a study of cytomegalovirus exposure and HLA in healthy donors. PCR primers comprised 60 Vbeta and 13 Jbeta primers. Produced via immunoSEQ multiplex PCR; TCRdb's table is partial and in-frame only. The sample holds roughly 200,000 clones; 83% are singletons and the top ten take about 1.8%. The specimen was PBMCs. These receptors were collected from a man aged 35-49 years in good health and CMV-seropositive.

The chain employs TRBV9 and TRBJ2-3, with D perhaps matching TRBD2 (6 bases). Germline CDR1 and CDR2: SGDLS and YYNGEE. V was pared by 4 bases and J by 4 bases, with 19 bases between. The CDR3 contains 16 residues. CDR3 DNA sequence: TGTGCCAGCAGCATCCAAGGAGGGATGATGCCAGATACGCAGTATTTT. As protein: CASSIQGGMMPDTQYF.

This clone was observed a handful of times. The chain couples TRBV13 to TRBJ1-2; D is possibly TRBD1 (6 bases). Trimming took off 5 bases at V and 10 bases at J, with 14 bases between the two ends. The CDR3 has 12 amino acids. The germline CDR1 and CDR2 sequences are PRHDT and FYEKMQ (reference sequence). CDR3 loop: CASSLRQALYTF. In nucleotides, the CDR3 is TGTGCCAGCAGCCTTCGACAGGCGCTCTACACCTTC.

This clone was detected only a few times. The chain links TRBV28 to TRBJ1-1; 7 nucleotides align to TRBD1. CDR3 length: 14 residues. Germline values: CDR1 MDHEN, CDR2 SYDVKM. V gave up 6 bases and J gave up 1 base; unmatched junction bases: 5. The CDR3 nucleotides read TGTGCCAGCAGGGACAGGCCTCAGAACACTGAAGCTTTCTTT. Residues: CASRDRPQNTEAFF.

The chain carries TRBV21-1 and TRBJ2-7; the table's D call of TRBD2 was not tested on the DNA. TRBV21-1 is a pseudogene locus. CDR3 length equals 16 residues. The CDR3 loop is CASSITSGRFSYEQYF. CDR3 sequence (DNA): TGTGCCAGCAGCATTACTAGCGGGAGGTTCTCCTACGAGCAGTACTTC.

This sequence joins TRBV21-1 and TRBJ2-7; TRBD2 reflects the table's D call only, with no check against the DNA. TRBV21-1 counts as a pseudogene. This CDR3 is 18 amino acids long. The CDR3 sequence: CASSKFRPGTSGMHEQYF. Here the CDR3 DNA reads TGTGCCAGCAGCAAATTTAGACCCGGGACTAGCGGGATGCACGAGCAGTACTTC.

In nucleotides, the CDR3 is TGCAGCGTTCTACAGGGAGTCACTGAAGCTTTCTTT. Translated, it gives CSVLQGVTEAFF. The chain recombines TRBV29-1 with TRBJ1-1; the D gene is possibly TRBD1 (6 bases). Germline CDR1 and CDR2: SQVTM and ANQGSEA. The V end lost 5 bases, the J end lost 4 bases, and 11 bases lay between the germline ends. This CDR3 spans 12 amino acids. Based on the CDR3 plus reference TRBV29-1 and TRBJ1-1, the full variable domain is SAVISQKPSRDICQRGTSLTIQCQVDSQVTMMFWYRQQPGQSLTLIATANQGSEATYESGFVIDKFPISRPNLTFSTLTVSNMSPEDSSIYLCSVLQGVTEAFFGQGTRLTVV.

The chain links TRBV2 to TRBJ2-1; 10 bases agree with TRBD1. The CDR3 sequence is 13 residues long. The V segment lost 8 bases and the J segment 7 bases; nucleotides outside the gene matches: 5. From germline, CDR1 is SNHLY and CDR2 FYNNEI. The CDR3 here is CASLSGQGNEQFF. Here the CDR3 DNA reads TGTGCCAGCTTATCGGGACAGGGGAATGAGCAGTTCTTC.

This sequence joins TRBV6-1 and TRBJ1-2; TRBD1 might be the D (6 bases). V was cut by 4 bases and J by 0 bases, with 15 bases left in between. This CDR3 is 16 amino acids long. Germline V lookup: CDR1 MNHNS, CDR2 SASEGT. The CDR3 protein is CASSGAGGQANYGYTF. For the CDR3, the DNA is TGTGCCAGCAGTGGGGCCGGGGGGCAGGCTAACTATGGCTACACCTTC.

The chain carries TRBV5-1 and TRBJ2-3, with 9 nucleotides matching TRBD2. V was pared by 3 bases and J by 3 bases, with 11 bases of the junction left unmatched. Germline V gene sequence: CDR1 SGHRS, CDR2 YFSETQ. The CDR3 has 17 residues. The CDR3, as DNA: TGCGCCAGCAGCTCCCCAGATAGCGGGAGAGTAACAGATACGCAGTATTTT. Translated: CASSSPDSGRVTDTQYF. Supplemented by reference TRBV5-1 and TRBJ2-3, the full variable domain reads KAGVTQTPRYLIKTRGQQVTLSCSPISGHRSVSWYQQTPGQGLQFLFEYFSETQRNKGNFPGRFSGRQFSNSRSEMNVSTLELGDSALYLCASSSPDSGRVTDTQYFGPGTRLTVL.

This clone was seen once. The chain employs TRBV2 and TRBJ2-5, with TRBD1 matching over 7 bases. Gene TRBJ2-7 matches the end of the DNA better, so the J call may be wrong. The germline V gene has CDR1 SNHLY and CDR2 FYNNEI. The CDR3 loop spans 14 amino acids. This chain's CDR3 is CASSARDRGDEQYF. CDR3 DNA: TGTGCCAGCAGTGCCCGGGACAGAGGCGACGAGCAGTACTTC.